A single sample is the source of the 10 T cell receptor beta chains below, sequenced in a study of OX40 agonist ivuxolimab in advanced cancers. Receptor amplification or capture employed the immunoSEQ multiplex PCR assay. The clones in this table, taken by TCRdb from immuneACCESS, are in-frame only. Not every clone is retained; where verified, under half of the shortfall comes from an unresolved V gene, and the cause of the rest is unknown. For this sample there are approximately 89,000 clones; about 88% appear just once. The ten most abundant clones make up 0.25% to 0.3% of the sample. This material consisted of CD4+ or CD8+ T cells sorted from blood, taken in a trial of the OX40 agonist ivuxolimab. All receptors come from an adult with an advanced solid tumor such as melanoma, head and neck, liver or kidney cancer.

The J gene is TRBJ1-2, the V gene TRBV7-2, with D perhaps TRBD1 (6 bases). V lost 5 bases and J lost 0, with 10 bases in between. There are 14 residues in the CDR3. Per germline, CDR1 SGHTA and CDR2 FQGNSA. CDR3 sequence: CASSPRDTNYGYTF. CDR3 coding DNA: TGTGCCAGCAGCCCCCGGGACACTAACTATGGCTACACCTTC.

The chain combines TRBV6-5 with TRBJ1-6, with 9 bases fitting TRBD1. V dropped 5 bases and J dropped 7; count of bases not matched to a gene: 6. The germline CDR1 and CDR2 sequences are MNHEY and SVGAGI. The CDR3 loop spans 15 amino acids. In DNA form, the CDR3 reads TGTGCCAGCAGTGGGCCGGGACAGGGAAATTCACCCCTCCACTTT. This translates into CASSGPGQGNSPLHF.

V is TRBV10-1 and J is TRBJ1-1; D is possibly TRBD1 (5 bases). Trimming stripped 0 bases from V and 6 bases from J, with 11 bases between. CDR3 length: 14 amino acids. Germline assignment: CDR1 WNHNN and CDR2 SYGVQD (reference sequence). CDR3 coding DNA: TGCGCCAGCAGTGAGTCTTCGGGGCGGCCTGAAGCTTTCTTT. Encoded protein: CASSESSGRPEAFF.

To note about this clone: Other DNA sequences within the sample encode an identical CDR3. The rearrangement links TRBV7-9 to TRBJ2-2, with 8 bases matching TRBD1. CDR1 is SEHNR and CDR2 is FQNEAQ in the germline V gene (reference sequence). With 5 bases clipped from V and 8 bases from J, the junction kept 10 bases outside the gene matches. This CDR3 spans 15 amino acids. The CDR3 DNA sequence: TGTGCCAGCAGCCGAGACAGGGGTAGCACTGGGGAGCTGTTTTTT. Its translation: CASSRDRGSTGELFF.

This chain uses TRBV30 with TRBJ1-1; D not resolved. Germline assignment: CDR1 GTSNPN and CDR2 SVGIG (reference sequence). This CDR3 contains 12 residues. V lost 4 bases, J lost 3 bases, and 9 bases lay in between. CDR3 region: CAWTLSHTEAFF. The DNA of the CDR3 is TGTGCCTGGACCCTGAGTCACACTGAAGCTTTCTTT.

CDR3 DNA: TGTGCCAGCAGGGCACAGGGAGGCGGTCAGCCCCAGCATTTT. Its protein is CASRAQGGGQPQHF. The chain combines TRBV6-1 with TRBJ1-5; D possibly corresponds to TRBD1 (6 bases). The CDR3 is 14 amino acids. The V gene lost 6 bases and the J gene lost 6 bases, with 15 bases spanning the gap. Germline loops: CDR1 MNHNS, CDR2 SASEGT.

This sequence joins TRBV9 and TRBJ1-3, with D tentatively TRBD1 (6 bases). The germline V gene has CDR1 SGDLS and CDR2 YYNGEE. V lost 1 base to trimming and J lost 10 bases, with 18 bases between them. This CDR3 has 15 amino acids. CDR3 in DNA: TGTGCCAGCAGCGTAAATGCGGTGGGGGCCCGGACCATATATTTT. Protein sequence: CASSVNAVGARTIYF.

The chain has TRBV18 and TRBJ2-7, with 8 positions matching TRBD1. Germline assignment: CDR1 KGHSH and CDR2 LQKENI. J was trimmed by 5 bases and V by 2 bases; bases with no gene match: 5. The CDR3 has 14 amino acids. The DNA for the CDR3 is TGTGCCAGCTCACCAGGGCAGGGGGCCCACGAGCAGTACTTC. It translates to CASSPGQGAHEQYF.

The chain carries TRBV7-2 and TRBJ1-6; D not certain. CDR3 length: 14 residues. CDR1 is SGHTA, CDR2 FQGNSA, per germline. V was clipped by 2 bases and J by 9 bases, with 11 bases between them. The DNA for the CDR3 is TGTGCCAGCAGCTTACCCGGGAAAGCTTCACCCCTCCACTTT. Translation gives CASSLPGKASPLHF. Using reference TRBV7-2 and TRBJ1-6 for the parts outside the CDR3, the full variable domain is GAGVSQSPSNKVTEKGKDVELRCDPISGHTALYWYRQSLGQGLEFLIYFQGNSAPDKSGLPSDRFSAERTGGSVSTLTIQRTQQEDSAVYLCASSLPGKASPLHFGNGTRLTVT.

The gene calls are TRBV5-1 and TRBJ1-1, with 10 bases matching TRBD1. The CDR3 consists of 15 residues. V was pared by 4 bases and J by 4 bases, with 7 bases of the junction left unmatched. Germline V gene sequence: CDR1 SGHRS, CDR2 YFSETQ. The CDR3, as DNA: TGCGCCAGCAGCACGACAGGGGGCTCTGGCACTGAAGCTTTCTTT. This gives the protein CASSTTGGSGTEAFF. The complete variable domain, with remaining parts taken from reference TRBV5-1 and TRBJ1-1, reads KAGVTQTPRYLIKTRGQQVTLSCSPISGHRSVSWYQQTPGQGLQFLFEYFSETQRNKGNFPGRFSGRQFSNSRSEMNVSTLELGDSALYLCASSTTGGSGTEAFFGQGTRLTVV.